The 32 T cell receptor beta chains below come from one sample, sequenced in a study of blood T cell repertoires in COVID-19. TCRdb's copy holds only in-frame clones and misses some; the assay was immunoSEQ multiplex PCR. This repertoire shows over 150,000 clones, around nine tenths found once; its top ten account for around 1.1%. Sequencing was carried out using peripheral blood. Receptors were obtained from a man aged 30 to 39 with acute or convalescent COVID-19.

V is TRBV4-1 and J is TRBJ2-1, with 7 bases identical to TRBD1. The V and J ends lost 0 bases and 4 bases, in that order; junction bases with no gene match: 9. This CDR3 contains 17 residues. Germline V gene lookup returns CDR1 MGHRA and CDR2 YSYEKL. The CDR3 nucleotides are TGCGCCAGCAGCCAAGAAGGAAGGGGGCCTTTATACAATGAGCAGTTCTTC. Residues: CASSQEGRGPLYNEQFF.

This clone showed up just once. The V gene is TRBV5-1, the J gene TRBJ2-2; D uncertain. This CDR3 is built from 14 residues. Deletions cut 1 base from V and 1 base from J, with 5 bases between. The germline V gene encodes CDR1 SGHRS and CDR2 YFSETQ. This chain's CDR3 is CASSLTRNTGELFF. The CDR3 region has the DNA TGCGCCAGCAGCTTGACCAGGAACACCGGGGAGCTGTTTTTT.

The CDR3 nucleotides read TGCAGCGTTCTTGGGGTTAGGGGACTAGCGGGAGCAGAGCAGTACTTC. This encodes CSVLGVRGLAGAEQYF. The V and J genes are TRBV29-1 and TRBJ2-7; 14 nucleotides line up with TRBD2. V lost 5 bases and J lost 7; bases outside the gene matches: 13. The CDR3 covers 16 residues. Germline V gene lookup returns CDR1 SQVTM and CDR2 ANQGSEA.

The chain links TRBV3-1 (or the pseudogene TRBV3-2) to TRBJ2-5; the match to TRBD2 covers 14 bases. The V and J ends lost 3 bases and 10 bases, in that order; junction bases with no gene match: 7. This CDR3 has 15 amino acids. Germline V CDR1 and CDR2: LGHDT, YNNKEL (reference sequence). In DNA form, the CDR3 reads TGTGCCAGCAGCCAGTCCGGGACTAGCGGGGGAATCCAGTACTTC. As protein: CASSQSGTSGGIQYF.

The genes are TRBV12-3 or TRBV12-4 and TRBJ2-3; 13 bases are shared with TRBD2. The V and J ends lost 6 bases and 7 bases, in that order; junction bases with no gene match: 1. The CDR3 contains 13 residues. CDR3 in DNA: TGTGCCAGCAGGACTAGCGGGGGGTATACGCAGTATTTT. Translation: CASRTSGGYTQYF.

This clone was seen just once. The chain carries TRBV7-9 and TRBJ1-2; D perhaps matches TRBD1 (5 bases). V was clipped by 5 bases and J by 5 bases, with 27 bases between them. There are 18 residues in the CDR3. Germline CDR1 reads SEHNR; CDR2 reads FQNEAQ (reference sequence). This chain's CDR3 is CASSHSNRVGRARYGYTF. The CDR3 nucleotides are TGTGCCAGCAGCCACTCCAATAGGGTAGGCAGGGCCCGTTATGGCTACACCTTC.

In DNA form, the CDR3 reads TGTGCCAGCAGTCCCGATGGGACAGGCCTCCGCGGAAACACCATATATTTT. Protein product: CASSPDGTGLRGNTIYF. This rearrangement joins TRBV28 to TRBJ1-3; TRBD1 aligns across 8 bases. This CDR3 is 17 amino acids long. The V gene's germline CDR1 is MDHEN and CDR2 SYDVKM. Losses at the gene ends were 5 bases for V and 4 bases for J; bases not matched to a gene: 13.

The chain is built from TRBV9 and TRBJ2-4; 11 bases are shared with TRBD2. Germline CDR1 reads SGDLS; CDR2 reads YYNGEE. The CDR3 spans 19 residues. Trimming at V came to 4 bases and at J to 0 bases, leaving 12 bases not matched to a gene. CDR3 residues: CASSKGTSGLNLAKNIQYF. The CDR3, as DNA: TGTGCCAGCAGCAAAGGGACTAGCGGACTAAACTTAGCCAAAAACATTCAGTACTTC.

The chain carries TRBV25-1 and TRBJ1-5; the match to TRBD1 covers 7 bases. CDR3 length equals 14 residues. J was trimmed by 5 bases and V by 4 bases; bases with no gene match: 5. In germline, CDR1 is MGHDK, CDR2 SYGVNS. CDR3 region: CASSGDSSYQPQHF. The CDR3 DNA is TGTGCCAGCAGTGGGGACAGTTCTTATCAGCCCCAGCATTTT.

CDR3 residues: CATGGVGGTEAFF. Here the CDR3 DNA reads TGTGCCACAGGAGGGGTCGGGGGGACTGAAGCTTTCTTT. The chain recombines TRBV10-3 with TRBJ1-1, with D possibly matching TRBD1 (5 bases). Trimming removed 10 bases from V and 5 bases from J, with 17 bases in between. Germline values: CDR1 ENHRY, CDR2 SYGVKD. The CDR3 length is 13 residues.

This chain links TRBV18 with TRBJ1-1; D is unclear. The CDR3 loop spans 13 amino acids. The germline V and J ends were trimmed by 6 bases and 2 bases, with 10 bases remaining between them. CDR1 and CDR2 (germline): KGHSH, LQKENI. Here the CDR3 reads CASSWTGNTEAFF. CDR3 nucleotides: TGTGCCAGCTCTTGGACGGGAAACACTGAAGCTTTCTTT.

This chain links TRBV10-2 with TRBJ2-7; TRBD2 matches at 11 bases. V lost 3 bases and J lost 6; bases outside the gene matches: 16. Germline V lookup: CDR1 WSHSY, CDR2 SAAADI. The CDR3 is 18 amino acids. CDR3: CASSELTSGKGAPSEQYF. DNA of the CDR3: TGCGCCAGCAGTGAATTGACTAGCGGGAAAGGGGCTCCTTCCGAGCAGTACTTC.

The J gene is TRBJ1-5, the V gene TRBV7-2, with a weak D call TRBD1 (6 bases). The CDR3 is made up of 15 amino acids. Germline V CDR1 and CDR2: SGHTA, FQGNSA. Trimming removed 5 bases from V and 6 bases from J, with 17 bases in between. The CDR3 sequence: CASSVDQGTGQPQHF. The CDR3 DNA sequence: TGTGCCAGCAGCGTCGATCAGGGGACGGGTCAGCCCCAGCATTTT.

This chain joins TRBV15 and TRBJ2-1; 8 bases match TRBD1. The length of the CDR3 is 16 residues. CDR1 is LNHNV, CDR2 YYDKDF, per germline (reference sequence). With 1 base clipped from V and 8 bases from J, the junction kept 10 bases outside the gene matches. The CDR3 here is CATSRVGRGRADEQFF. DNA of the CDR3: TGTGCCACCAGCAGAGTCGGCAGGGGGCGTGCAGATGAGCAGTTCTTC.

The chain carries TRBV11-3 and TRBJ2-1; TRBD2 aligns across 8 bases. V was pared by 5 bases and J by 1 base, with 4 bases of the junction left unmatched. This CDR3 contains 15 residues. CDR1 SGHNT and CDR2 YENEEA come from the germline V gene. The CDR3: CASSQSGGSYNEQFF. The CDR3 nucleotides read TGTGCCAGCAGCCAATCGGGGGGGTCCTACAATGAGCAGTTCTTC.

V gene TRBV4-2 combines with J gene TRBJ2-1, with D perhaps matching TRBD1 (6 bases). Germline CDR1 is LGHNA and CDR2 is YNFKEQ. Trimming took 3 bases from V and 5 from J, leaving 17 bases between them. CDR3 length: 16 residues. CDR3 protein: CASSQGGLDRNNEQFF. CDR3 coding DNA: TGTGCCAGCAGCCAGGGCGGACTGGACAGAAACAATGAGCAGTTCTTC.

This chain joins TRBV19 and TRBJ1-2; TRBD1 agrees at 10 bases. CDR1 and CDR2 (germline): LNHDA, SQIVND (reference sequence). Unmatched junction bases numbered 1, after V lost 5 bases and J lost 7 bases. The CDR3 is made up of 12 amino acids. The CDR3 here is CASSDRGPGYTF. CDR3 DNA sequence: TGTGCCAGTAGTGACAGGGGGCCTGGCTACACCTTC.

The J gene is TRBJ2-5, the V gene TRBV7-9; no reliable D call. Per germline, CDR1 SEHNR and CDR2 FQNEAQ (reference sequence). V lost 5 bases to trimming and J lost 0 bases, with 13 bases between them. This CDR3 is 15 amino acids long. CDR3 sequence reads: CASSPSGWNQETQYF. CDR3 sequence (DNA): TGTGCCAGCAGCCCTTCCGGGTGGAACCAAGAGACCCAGTACTTC. The complete variable domain, with remaining parts taken from reference TRBV7-9 and TRBJ2-5, reads DTGVSQNPRHKITKRGQNVTFRCDPISEHNRLYWYRQTLGQGPEFLTYFQNEAQLEKSRLLSDRFSAERPKGSFSTLEIQRTEQGDSAMYLCASSPSGWNQETQYFGPGTRLLVL.

The chain employs TRBV7-8 and TRBJ2-5; 7 bases match TRBD2. There are 13 residues in the CDR3. In germline, CDR1 is SGHVS, CDR2 FQNEAQ. The trim removed 8 bases at V and 2 bases at J, leaving 5 bases unmatched. The CDR3 sequence: CASGGGRQETQYF. The CDR3 DNA sequence: TGTGCCAGCGGCGGGGGACGGCAAGAGACCCAGTACTTC. Complete variable domain (other parts from reference TRBV7-8 and TRBJ2-5): GAGVSQSPRYKVAKRGQDVALRCDPISGHVSLFWYQQALGQGPEFLTYFQNEAQLDKSGLPSDRFFAERPEGSVSTLKIQRTQQEDSAVYLCASGGGRQETQYFGPGTRLLVL.

In its sample, this clone was seen once. The chain carries TRBV9 and TRBJ2-7, with TRBD2 matching over 11 bases. The CDR3 loop spans 14 amino acids. Germline lookup yields CDR1 SGDLS and CDR2 YYNGEE. Trimming removed 6 bases from V and 5 bases from J; junction bases left unmatched: 7. CDR3: CASTPTSGSDEQYF. CDR3 bases: TGTGCCAGCACACCAACTAGCGGGAGTGACGAGCAGTACTTC.

As regards this clone: The sample has other DNA sequences that encode this CDR3 too. The V and J genes are TRBV3-1 (or the pseudogene TRBV3-2) and TRBJ2-5; D might be TRBD2 (5 bases). V was cut by 7 bases and J by 8 bases, with 20 bases left in between. The CDR3 is 14 residues long. Germline V gene lookup returns CDR1 LGHDT and CDR2 YNNKEL (reference sequence). The chain's CDR3 is CASMELTGIETQYF. The CDR3 region has the DNA TGTGCCAGCATGGAGCTAACGGGGATAGAAACCCAGTACTTC.

This chain connects TRBV5-1 to TRBJ1-6; D call uncertain. CDR1 SGHRS and CDR2 YFSETQ come from the germline V gene. Trimming shortened V by 0 bases and J by 6 bases, and 13 bases separated the two germline ends. CDR3 length: 16 amino acids. This CDR3 reads CASSLGSQNVNSPLHF. CDR3 sequence (DNA): TGCGCCAGCAGCTTGGGGAGCCAGAACGTTAATTCACCCCTCCACTTT.

This rearrangement joins TRBV24-1 to TRBJ2-1; TRBD1 matches 9 bases. The junction had 7 bases not matched to a gene; V was cut back by 7 bases and J by 7 bases. CDR3 size: 14 residues. Germline V lookup: CDR1 KGHDR, CDR2 SFDVKD. The CDR3 region has the DNA TGTGCCACCAGGGGGACAGGGAGAGGAAATGAGCAGTTCTTC. Protein sequence: CATRGTGRGNEQFF.

The chain joins TRBV21-1 to TRBJ2-3; the table names TRBD2, a call not compared with the DNA. TRBV21-1 is a documented pseudogene. This CDR3 has 18 amino acids. The CDR3 spells CASSKSKIGTNYTDTQYF. DNA for the CDR3: TGTGCCAGCAGCAAATCGAAAATCGGGACTAATTACACAGATACGCAGTATTTT.

The chain uses TRBV3-1 (or the pseudogene TRBV3-2) and TRBJ2-5; D remains ambiguous. The ends were cut back, 1 base at V and 4 bases at J, with 4 bases in the middle. The CDR3 is made up of 12 amino acids. Germline values: CDR1 LGHDT, CDR2 YNNKEL (reference sequence). The CDR3, as DNA: TGTGCCAGCAGCCAAGTAGTAGAGACCCAGTACTTC. Protein sequence: CASSQVVETQYF.

The genes are TRBV18 and TRBJ2-7; TRBD2 matches at 7 bases. The CDR3 loop spans 15 amino acids. The ends lost 5 bases at V and 6 bases at J; junction bases unmatched: 13. Germline V gives CDR1 KGHSH, CDR2 LQKENI. The chain's CDR3 is CASSTGRMALGEQYF. As DNA, the CDR3 is TGTGCCAGCTCAACCGGGAGGATGGCCCTCGGCGAGCAGTACTTC.

This clone has a single count. The chain joins TRBV3-1 (or the pseudogene TRBV3-2) to TRBJ1-6; D is uncertain. The CDR3 has 12 amino acids. Germline values: CDR1 LGHDT, CDR2 YNNKEL (reference sequence). V lost 0 bases and J 12 bases, leaving 6 bases between the germline ends. The CDR3 DNA is TGTGCCAGCAGCCAAGATTCGAGACCCCTCCACTTT. It encodes CASSQDSRPLHF.

This chain joins TRBV27 and TRBJ1-5; D gene unclear. The V and J ends lost 3 bases and 3 bases respectively, with 6 bases between them. Germline-derived CDR1 and CDR2 are MNHEY and SMNVEV (reference sequence). The CDR3 has 13 amino acids. Written as DNA, the CDR3 is TGTGCCAGCAGTTTGGAGATCAATCAGCCCCAGCATTTT. Amino acids: CASSLEINQPQHF.

The chain uses TRBV2 and TRBJ2-7, with 7 bases lining up with TRBD1. The length of the CDR3 is 13 residues. With V trimmed by 7 bases and J by 2 bases, 5 bases remained unmatched. CDR1 is SNHLY, CDR2 FYNNEI, per germline. The CDR3 reads CASKFGTAYEQYF. CDR3 nucleotides: TGTGCCAGCAAGTTTGGGACAGCCTACGAGCAGTACTTC.

The chain links TRBV30 to TRBJ1-2; D is unresolved. V was pared by 3 bases and J by 8 bases, with 19 bases between. The germline V gene has CDR1 GTSNPN and CDR2 SVGIG (reference sequence). The CDR3 spans 14 residues. CDR3 residues: CAWRTTTLGSGYTF. For the CDR3, the DNA is TGTGCCTGGAGGACGACCACCCTAGGGAGCGGCTACACCTTC. Together with reference TRBV30 and TRBJ1-2, the CDR3 gives the full variable domain: SQTIHQWPATLVQPVGSPLSLECTVEGTSNPNLYWYRQAAGRGLQLLFYSVGIGQISSEVPQNLSASRPQDRQFILSSKKLLLSDSGFYLCAWRTTTLGSGYTFGSGTRLTVV.

This chain connects TRBV11-3 to TRBJ1-2; D might be TRBD1 (5 bases). CDR1 is SGHNT, CDR2 YENEEA, per germline. Trimming took 5 bases from V and 6 from J, leaving 19 bases between them. This CDR3 region has 15 residues. In nucleotides, the CDR3 is TGTGCCAGCAGCGCGACGGGGGTAAGATTTCATGGCTACACCTTC. It codes for CASSATGVRFHGYTF.

The chain joins TRBV28 to TRBJ1-6; tentatively, D is TRBD1 (5 bases). This CDR3 is built from 15 residues. Trimming took 0 bases from V and 8 from J, leaving 11 bases between them. Germline V gene data show CDR1 as MDHEN and CDR2 as SYDVKM. CDR3 amino acids: CASSLWAGKDSPLHF. CDR3 bases: TGTGCCAGCAGTTTATGGGCAGGGAAGGATTCACCCCTCCACTTT.